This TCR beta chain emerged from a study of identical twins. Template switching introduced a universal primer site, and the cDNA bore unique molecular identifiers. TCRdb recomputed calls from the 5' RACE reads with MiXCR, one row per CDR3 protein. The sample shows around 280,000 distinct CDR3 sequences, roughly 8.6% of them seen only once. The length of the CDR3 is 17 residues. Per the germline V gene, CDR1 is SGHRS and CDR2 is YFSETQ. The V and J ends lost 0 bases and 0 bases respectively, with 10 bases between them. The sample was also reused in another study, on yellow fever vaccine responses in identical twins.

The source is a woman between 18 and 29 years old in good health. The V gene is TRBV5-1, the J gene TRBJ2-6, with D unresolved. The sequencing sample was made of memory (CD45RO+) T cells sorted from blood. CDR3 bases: TGCGCCAGCAGCTTGGAACCCTCTCACTCTGGGGCCAACGTCCTGACTTTC. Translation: CASSLEPSHSGANVLTF.